This TCR beta chain was found in a study of T cells in Graves' hyperthyroidism and ophthalmopathy. This clonotype was seen repeatedly, ten times or more. The investigators amplified TCR beta CDR3 regions from RNA transcripts. Primed by the HTBI set, a first-round RT-PCR was run on the TCR CDR3. One entry per CDR3 protein results from TCRdb running MiXCR on the multiplex PCR reads. The sample records under 300,000 distinct CDR3 sequences, about 16% being singletons. The TCR comes from a woman in her 50s with Graves' hyperthyroidism that later progressed to Graves' ophthalmopathy. Sequenced input: blood.

For the CDR3, the DNA is TGCGCCAGCAGTGAGACAGGGCCGTACGAGCAGTACTTC. It translates to CASSETGPYEQYF. V gene TRBV10-1 combines with J gene TRBJ2-7; tentative D call: TRBD1 (6 bases). Looked up from germline, CDR1 is WNHNN and CDR2 is SYGVQD (reference sequence). The CDR3 extends over 13 amino acids. Trimming cost V 2 bases and J 4 bases, with 9 bases left between them.